The clone carrying this T cell receptor (beta chain) was recorded a few times. These data come from a study of blood T cells in healthy people across ages. RNA extraction gave at least 5 micrograms of total RNA per sample. Primers used in a second PCR of roughly 7 to 12 cycles were a sample-barcoded 5' primer and a J-beta primer mix. TCRdb re-called the 5' RACE reads with MiXCR, one entry per CDR3 protein. The sample comprises about 1.8 million distinct CDR3 sequences, roughly 52% of which are singletons, and over 2% rests with the top ten. The junction had 6 bases not matched to a gene; V was cut back by 10 bases and J by 0 bases. The CDR3 spans 15 residues.

Sequencing was done on a sample of blood. The chain links TRBV12-3 or TRBV12-4 to TRBJ2-6; 7 bases are shared with TRBD1. The receptor's source is a woman aged 40 to 50 in good health. The CDR3 loop is CATQDRNSGANVLTF. CDR3 sequence (DNA): TGTGCCACTCAGGACAGGAACTCTGGGGCCAACGTCCTGACTTTC.